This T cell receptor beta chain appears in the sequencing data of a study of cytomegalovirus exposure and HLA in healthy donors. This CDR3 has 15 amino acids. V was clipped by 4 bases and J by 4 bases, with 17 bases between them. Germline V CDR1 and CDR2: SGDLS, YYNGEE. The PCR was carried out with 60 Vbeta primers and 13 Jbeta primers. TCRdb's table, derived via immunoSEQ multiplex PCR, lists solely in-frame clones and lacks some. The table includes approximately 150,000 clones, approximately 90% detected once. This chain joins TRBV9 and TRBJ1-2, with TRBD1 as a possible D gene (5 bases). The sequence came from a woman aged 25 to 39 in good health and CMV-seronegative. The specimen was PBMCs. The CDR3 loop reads CASSTDSTVGYGYTF. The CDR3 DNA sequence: TGTGCCAGCAGCACCGACAGCACAGTAGGCTATGGCTACACCTTC.